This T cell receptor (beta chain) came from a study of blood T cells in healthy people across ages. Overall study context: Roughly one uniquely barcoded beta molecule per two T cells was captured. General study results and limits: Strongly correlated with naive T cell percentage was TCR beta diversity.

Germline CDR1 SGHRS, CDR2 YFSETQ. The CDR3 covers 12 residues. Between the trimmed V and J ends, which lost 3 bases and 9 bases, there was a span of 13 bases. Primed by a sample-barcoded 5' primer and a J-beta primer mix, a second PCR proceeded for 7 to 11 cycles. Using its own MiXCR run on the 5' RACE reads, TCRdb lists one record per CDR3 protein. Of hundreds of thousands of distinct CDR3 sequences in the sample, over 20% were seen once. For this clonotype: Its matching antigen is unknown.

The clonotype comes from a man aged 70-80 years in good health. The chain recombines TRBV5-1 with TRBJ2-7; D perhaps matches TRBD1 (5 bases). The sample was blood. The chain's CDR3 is CASSSPGLGQYF. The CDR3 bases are TGCGCCAGCAGCTCGCCAGGGCTTGGGCAGTACTTC.